This TCR beta chain was recorded in a study of cytomegalovirus exposure and HLA in healthy donors. Study at large: The approximately 130 validation repertoires and the approximately 670 first-cohort repertoires shared a platform, a later analysis reported.

The table came from immunoSEQ multiplex PCR; TCRdb's copy has only in-frame clones and leaves some out. Among 200,000 or so clones listed, more than 75% were seen once. Unmatched junction bases numbered 11, after V lost 6 bases and J lost 1 base. This CDR3 comprises 18 residues. CDR1 is MGHRA, CDR2 YSYEKL, per germline. Sequencing input: PBMCs. The rearrangement joins TRBV4-1 to TRBJ2-4; 11 bases are a match to TRBD2. The receptor was isolated from a woman aged 18-29 years in good health and CMV-seropositive. The DNA for the CDR3 is TGCGCCAGCAGAGTTTCGGGACTAGCGGTAGCTGCCAAAAACATTCAGTACTTC. It encodes CASRVSGLAVAAKNIQYF.